Here is one TCR beta chain with its context. Its antigen is not identified. This record comes from a study of radiotherapy plus CTLA-4 blockade in lung cancer. Study-wide results and limits: Expansion of tumor-derived TCR clones was observed in blood after radiotherapy plus ipilimumab.

The protocol was immunoSEQ multiplex PCR, while the TCRdb copy is restricted to in-frame clones and leaves out a portion. The top ten clones hold around 10% of a sample with roughly 50,000 clones, approximately 79% of them seen once. Deletions cut 4 bases from V and 8 bases from J, with 20 bases between. Germline values: CDR1 SGHTA, CDR2 FQGNSA. The length of the CDR3 is 15 residues. Those with chemo-refractory metastatic non-small-cell lung cancer were treated with focal radiation combined with CTLA-4 blockade using ipilimumab. This chain connects TRBV7-2 to TRBJ1-2; perhaps TRBD1 as D (6 bases). The specimen was peripheral blood, collected from a patient treated with radiotherapy plus ipilimumab. This receptor was obtained from a human donor with non-small cell lung cancer who had stable disease on radiotherapy plus ipilimumab. The CDR3 coding sequence is TGTGCCAGCAGCTCGTCAGGGAGAGGGGGGAAAGGCTACACCTTC. Translation: CASSSSGRGGKGYTF.